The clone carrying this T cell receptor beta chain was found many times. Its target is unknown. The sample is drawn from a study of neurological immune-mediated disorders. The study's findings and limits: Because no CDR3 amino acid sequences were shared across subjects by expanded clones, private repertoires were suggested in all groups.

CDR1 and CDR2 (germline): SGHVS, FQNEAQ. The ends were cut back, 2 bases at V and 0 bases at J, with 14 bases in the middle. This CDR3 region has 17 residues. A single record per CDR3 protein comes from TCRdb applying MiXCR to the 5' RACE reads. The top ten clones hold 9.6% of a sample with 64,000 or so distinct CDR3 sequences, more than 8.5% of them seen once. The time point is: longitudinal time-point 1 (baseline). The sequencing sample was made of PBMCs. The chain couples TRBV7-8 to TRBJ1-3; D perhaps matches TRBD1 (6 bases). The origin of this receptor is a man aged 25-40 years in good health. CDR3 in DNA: TGTGCCAGCAGCTTACCCGCGGGACAAAACTCTGGAAACACCATATATTTT. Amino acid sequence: CASSLPAGQNSGNTIYF.